Below are 6 T cell receptor beta chains sequenced from a single sample in a study of blood T cell repertoires in COVID-19. Generated by immunoSEQ multiplex PCR, the TCRdb table keeps only in-frame clones and is missing some. The table has under 300,000 clones, approximately 85% seen once. Sequenced sample: PBMCs or T cells enriched from blood (not recorded which). The receptors originated from a woman aged 50 to 60 who had recovered from COVID-19.

This sequence joins TRBV29-1 and TRBJ1-1; 10 bases fit TRBD1. There are 15 residues in the CDR3. Germline CDR1 reads SQVTM; CDR2 reads ANQGSEA. The ends lost 8 bases at V and 0 bases at J; junction bases unmatched: 9. The CDR3 nucleotides are TGCAGCCTAGGGACAGGGGCGCTCCTGAACACTGAAGCTTTCTTT. Translating it yields CSLGTGALLNTEAFF.

The V gene is TRBV5-1, the J gene TRBJ2-7; 10 positions match TRBD2. The germline CDR1 and CDR2 sequences are SGHRS and YFSETQ. The CDR3 consists of 15 residues. J gave up 5 bases and V 2 bases, and 7 bases lay outside the gene matches. CDR3: CASSLGSGGAHEQYF. CDR3 bases: TGCGCCAGCAGCTTAGGCAGCGGGGGGGCCCACGAGCAGTACTTC.

This clone was counted a single time. CDR3 sequence reads: CATQDSQETQYF. The CDR3 coding sequence is TGTGCCACTCAGGACAGCCAAGAGACCCAGTACTTC. The chain carries TRBV24-1 and TRBJ2-5; D may be TRBD1 (6 bases). There are 12 residues in the CDR3. Per the germline V gene, CDR1 is KGHDR and CDR2 is SFDVKD. V lost 10 bases, J lost 1 base, and 9 bases lay in between.

The chain links TRBV29-1 to TRBJ2-1; 14 bases are shared with TRBD2. CDR1 and CDR2 from the germline V gene are SQVTM and ANQGSEA. This CDR3 comprises 13 residues. V shed 6 bases, J shed 9 bases, and the junction held 4 bases outside the gene matches. CDR3 sequence: CSVVGTSGGEQFF. The CDR3 nucleotides are TGCAGCGTAGTTGGGACTAGCGGGGGTGAGCAGTTCTTC.

The V and J genes are TRBV9 and TRBJ1-6; tentative D call: TRBD1 (5 bases). Trimming stripped 0 bases from V and 9 bases from J, with 16 bases between. The CDR3 extends over 16 amino acids. Germline V CDR1 and CDR2: SGDLS, YYNGEE. The CDR3 DNA is TGTGCCAGCAGCGTAGCGGCGGCCCTCGGGGGTTCACCCCTCCACTTT. It translates to CASSVAAALGGSPLHF. The full variable domain, in which reference TRBV9 and TRBJ1-6 provide the parts outside the CDR3, is DSGVTQTPKHLITATGQRVTLRCSPRSGDLSVYWYQQSLDQGLQFLIQYYNGEERAKGNILERFSAQQFPDLHSELNLSSLELGDSALYFCASSVAAALGGSPLHFGNGTRLTVT.

The chain recombines TRBV4-1 with TRBJ2-1; D possibly corresponds to TRBD1 (5 bases). Trimming cost V 1 base and J 4 bases, with 14 bases left between them. The CDR3 is 16 residues long. Germline assignment: CDR1 MGHRA and CDR2 YSYEKL. CDR3 amino acids: CASSQGFSGPYNEQFF. The CDR3 region has the DNA TGCGCCAGCAGCCAAGGGTTCTCAGGGCCATACAATGAGCAGTTCTTC.